This T cell receptor (beta chain) was recorded in a study of T cell responses to AZD1222 COVID-19 vaccine. The data were produced by immunoSEQ multiplex PCR, yet TCRdb's version contains in-frame clones alone and is incomplete. Of under 55,000 clones listed, under 90% are singletons. Germline V gives CDR1 MNHEY, CDR2 SMNVEV (reference sequence). The CDR3 runs 15 residues. Germline trimming cut 6 bases from V and 8 bases from J; bases unmatched to any gene: 15. Study-wide points: Dominant CD4 TCR responses targeted spike regions 160-218 and 743-854.

A word on this clone: The antigen remains unidentified.

The sample in question was peripheral blood, obtained on day 0 of AZD1222 vaccination. The chain has TRBV27 and TRBJ1-2, with TRBD1 identical over 7 bases. The receptor was isolated from an adult in good health. CDR3 bases: TGTGCCAGCAGAATGTCAGGGGGGCGAAGGGAGGGCTACACCTTC. Amino acid sequence: CASRMSGGRREGYTF.